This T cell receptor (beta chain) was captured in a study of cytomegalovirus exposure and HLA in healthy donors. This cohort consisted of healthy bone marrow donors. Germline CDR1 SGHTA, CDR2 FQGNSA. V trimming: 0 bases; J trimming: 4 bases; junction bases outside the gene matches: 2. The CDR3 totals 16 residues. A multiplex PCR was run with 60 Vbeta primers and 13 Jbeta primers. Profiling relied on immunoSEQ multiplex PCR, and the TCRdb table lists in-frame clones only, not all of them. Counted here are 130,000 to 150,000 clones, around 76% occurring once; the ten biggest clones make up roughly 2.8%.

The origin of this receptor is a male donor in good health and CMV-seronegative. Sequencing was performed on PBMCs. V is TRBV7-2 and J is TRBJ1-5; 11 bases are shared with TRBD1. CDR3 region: CASSLAGQGENQPQHF. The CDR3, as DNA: TGTGCCAGCAGCTTAGCGGGACAGGGGGAAAATCAGCCCCAGCATTTT.